The 5 T cell receptor beta chains presented below share a single source sample, sequenced in a study of Ad26.COV2.S vaccination and SARS-CoV-2 variants. Treatment defined: over 15 received Ad26.COV2.S at low or high dose, single or two shots; about 5 received placebo; per-sample allocation not given. Day 63 after the first vaccine or placebo injection was the time point for sampling. Assay: immunoSEQ multiplex PCR; the TCRdb copy retains only in-frame clones and omits some. The sample carries around 380,000 clones, about 88% recorded once. Sequenced here: peripheral blood, sampled in a trial of Ad26.COV2.S vaccine versus placebo. Every receptor here comes from a person between 18 and 65 years old who received the Ad26.COV2.S COVID-19 vaccine or a placebo.

The genes are TRBV6-5 and TRBJ1-6, with D unclear. CDR1 is MNHEY, CDR2 SVGAGI, per germline. The CDR3 spans 15 residues. Deletions cut 4 bases from V and 1 base from J, with 8 bases between. The CDR3 bases are TGTGCCAGCAGTTGGGGTGGGTCCTATAATTCACCCCTCCACTTT. Residues: CASSWGGSYNSPLHF.

The DNA for the CDR3 is TGTGCCAGCAGCGTGGGCGGGGGTATAGCTAATCAGCCCCAGCATTTT. This gives the protein CASSVGGGIANQPQHF. This chain links TRBV5-4 with TRBJ1-5, with a weak D call TRBD1 (5 bases). The V and J ends lost 4 bases and 4 bases respectively, with 18 bases between them. Germline lookup yields CDR1 SGHNT and CDR2 YYREEE (reference sequence). This CDR3 region has 16 residues.

The J gene is TRBJ1-2, the V gene TRBV2; D remains ambiguous. Germline CDR1 and CDR2: SNHLY and FYNNEI. The CDR3 loop spans 14 amino acids. V lost 1 base to trimming and J lost 0 bases, with 6 bases between them. CDR3 sequence reads: CASSEVSSNYGYTF. DNA for the CDR3: TGTGCCAGCAGTGAAGTCAGTTCTAACTATGGCTACACCTTC.

The V gene is TRBV7-2, the J gene TRBJ2-2; perhaps TRBD1 as D (6 bases). The germline gives CDR1 SGHTA, CDR2 FQGNSA. V lost 5 bases to trimming and J lost 7 bases, with 11 bases between them. This CDR3 is 13 amino acids long. The CDR3 is CASSTQGNGELFF. DNA of the CDR3: TGTGCCAGCAGCACACAGGGTAACGGGGAGCTGTTTTTT.

The chain recombines TRBV10-3 with TRBJ2-5; D tentatively fits TRBD1 or TRBD2 (5 bases each). The V gene's germline CDR1 is ENHRY and CDR2 SYGVKD. The CDR3 spans 13 residues. The V gene lost 4 bases and the J gene lost 1 base, with 7 bases spanning the gap. CDR3 sequence: CAISGGGQETQYF. The DNA for the CDR3 is TGTGCCATCAGTGGTGGGGGCCAAGAGACCCAGTACTTC.